A single sample is the source of the 3 T cell receptor beta chains below, sequenced in a study of spatial heterogeneity in lung cancer. General study findings and limits: Tumors with more nonsynonymous mutations had more expanded intratumoral alpha and beta TCRs.

These receptors' antigens are unknown. Time point: sample taken at primary tumor resection. In TCRdb, the 5' RACE reads were re-called with MiXCR into one record per CDR3 protein. The sample's table shows around 70 distinct CDR3 sequences. Sample: lung tumor tissue, taken at surgery. Every receptor here comes from a male donor with early-stage non-small cell lung cancer.

About this clonotype itself: This beta chain appears as a stray read in a library generated for alpha chains; its size is not informative. The V gene is TRBV3-1, the J gene TRBJ2-5; D is possibly TRBD1 (6 bases). The CDR3 is 11 residues long. With 4 bases removed from V and 12 bases from J, the gap between germline ends came to 12 bases. Germline V gene lookup returns CDR1 LGHDT and CDR2 YNNKEL (reference sequence). The DNA for the CDR3 is TGTGCCAGCAGCCGCCGGGACACTGAGTACTTC. Its translation: CASSRRDTEYF.

About this clonotype: Little can be read into the size of this beta chain, an off-target read in a library designed for alpha chains. This chain uses TRBV28 with TRBJ2-2; perhaps TRBD1 as D (6 bases). V was trimmed by 3 bases and J by 4 bases, leaving 12 bases between them. Germline lookup yields CDR1 MDHEN and CDR2 SYDVKM. CDR3 length equals 15 residues. CDR3: CASSFGHRATGELFF. CDR3 DNA sequence: TGTGCCAGCAGTTTTGGTCACAGGGCCACCGGGGAGCTGTTTTTT.

Of note for this clonotype: This beta chain turned up in a library designed for alpha chains; as an off-target read, its abundance says little. V usage is TRBV5-4 and J usage is TRBJ2-1; the match to TRBD2 covers 8 bases. The germline gives CDR1 SGHNT, CDR2 YYREEE (reference sequence). Trimming removed 0 bases from V and 8 bases from J; junction bases left unmatched: 4. The CDR3 runs to 14 residues. CDR3 loop: CASSLGLAKDEQFF. CDR3 nucleotides: TGTGCCAGCAGCTTGGGACTAGCGAAGGATGAGCAGTTCTTC.